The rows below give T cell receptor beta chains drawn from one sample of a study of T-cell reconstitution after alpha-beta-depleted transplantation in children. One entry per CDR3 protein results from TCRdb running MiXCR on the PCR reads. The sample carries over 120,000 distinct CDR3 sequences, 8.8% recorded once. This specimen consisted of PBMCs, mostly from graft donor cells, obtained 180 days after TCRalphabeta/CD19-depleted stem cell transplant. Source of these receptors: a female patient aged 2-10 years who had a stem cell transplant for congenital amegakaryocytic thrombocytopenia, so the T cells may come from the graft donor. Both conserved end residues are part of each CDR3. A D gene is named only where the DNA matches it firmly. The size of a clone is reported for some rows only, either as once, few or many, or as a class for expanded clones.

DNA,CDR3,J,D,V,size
TGTGCCAGCGGCGGACTAGCGGGATACGAGCAGTACTTC,CASGGLAGYEQYF,TRBJ2-7,TRBD2,TRBV11-2,NA
TGTGCCAGCAGTGATTGGGGGCAGAATGAAGCTTTCTTT,CASSDWGQNEAFF,TRBJ1-1,NA,TRBV25-1,many
TGCAGTGCTGGCGGCGCCTACGAGCAGTACTTC,CSAGGAYEQYF,TRBJ2-7,NA,TRBV20-1,few
TGCAGTTCCGCTAGCGGGGTCAATGAGCAGTTCTTC,CSSASGVNEQFF,TRBJ2-1,TRBD2,TRBV20-1,NA
TGTGCCAGCAAAAGACCAGGGACTTCGGGCACTGAAGCTTTCTTT,CASKRPGTSGTEAFF,TRBJ1-1,NA,TRBV6-5,many
TGTGCCAGCAGAGAATCCGGGGGCTACGAGCAGTACTTC,CASRESGGYEQYF,TRBJ2-7,NA,TRBV14,few
TGTGCCAGCAGCTCCCTAGCCCGGGACAACTACGAGCAGTACTTC,CASSSLARDNYEQYF,TRBJ2-7,NA,TRBV7-2,NA
TGTGCCAGCAGCTTAGCTGTGACTAGGTGGGGCAATGAGCAGTTCTTC,CASSLAVTRWGNEQFF,TRBJ2-1,NA,TRBV7-2,many
TGTGCCATCAGTGGACAGGGGGCTGGTCTGCGCTTC,CAISGQGAGLRF,TRBJ2-4,TRBD1,TRBV10-3,few
TGTGCCACCAGCAGAGATCACAGGGGGACCGGGGAGCTGTTTTTT,CATSRDHRGTGELFF,TRBJ2-2,TRBD1,TRBV15,NA
TGCGCCAGCAGCCACGACAGGGTTATATTGAGATCACCCCTCCACTTT,CASSHDRVILRSPLHF,TRBJ1-6,TRBD1,TRBV4-1,few
TGCAGTGCTTGGGGACGCCCGACGGGGAGCTCCTACGAGCAGTACTTC,CSAWGRPTGSSYEQYF,TRBJ2-7,NA,TRBV20-1,NA
TGTGCCAGCAGTATCATGGGAAATTCACCCCTCCACTTT,CASSIMGNSPLHF,TRBJ1-6,NA,TRBV12-3/TRBV12-4,many
TGCAGTGCCAAACGACGACTAGCGGGGGCCGGAGAGACCCAGTACTTC,CSAKRRLAGAGETQYF,TRBJ2-5,TRBD2,TRBV20-1,NA
TGTGCCAGCAGTCCCGGGACTAGCGGGAAGAGCTCCTACAATGAGCAGTTCTTC,CASSPGTSGKSSYNEQFF,TRBJ2-1,TRBD2,TRBV6-1,NA
TGTGCCACCAGCGTTGGGGGGCAAGAGACCCAGTACTTC,CATSVGGQETQYF,TRBJ2-5,NA,TRBV24-1,many
TGCAGTGCTAGCGGAACGTCCTATAATTCACCCCTCCACTTT,CSASGTSYNSPLHF,TRBJ1-6,NA,TRBV20-1,NA
TGCAGTGCTAGAGAAGTAGGCGCCGGCACAGATACGCAGTATTTT,CSAREVGAGTDTQYF,TRBJ2-3,NA,TRBV20-1,many
TGCAGTGCTGCACAGGGGGCGGGTTGGGACACCATATATTTT,CSAAQGAGWDTIYF,TRBJ1-3,TRBD1,TRBV20-1,NA
TGCGCCAGCAGCTTGCCCCAGCTAGCGGGGGCCGGATACAATGAGCAGTTCTTC,CASSLPQLAGAGYNEQFF,TRBJ2-1,TRBD2,TRBV5-1,many
TGTGCCAGCACGGCTTGGGGCACAGATACGCAGTATTTT,CASTAWGTDTQYF,TRBJ2-3,NA,TRBV27,many
TGCAGTCGAAAGGGAGGATACAATGAGCAGTTCTTC,CSRKGGYNEQFF,TRBJ2-1,NA,TRBV20-1,many
TGTGCCATCAGTTCGACTAGGGGGAACACCGGGGAGCTGTTTTTT,CAISSTRGNTGELFF,TRBJ2-2,NA,TRBV10-3,NA
TGTGCCAGCAGCCCCCTTACGGGAGTACGAAATGAGCAGTTCTTC,CASSPLTGVRNEQFF,TRBJ2-1,NA,TRBV7-2,few
TGTGCCAGCAGTTTATCGAGACTGATCACAGATACGCAGTATTTT,CASSLSRLITDTQYF,TRBJ2-3,NA,TRBV27,many
TGCAGTGCTAGACCCCACGGACTAGCAGGATCCGATACGCAGTATTTT,CSARPHGLAGSDTQYF,TRBJ2-3,TRBD2,TRBV20-1,large
TGCAGTGCTGGACGTGTCGGGACAGCCACAGATACGCAGTATTTT,CSAGRVGTATDTQYF,TRBJ2-3,TRBD1,TRBV20-1,many
TGCAGTGCTAGAGATGCCTACTATGGCTACACCTTC,CSARDAYYGYTF,TRBJ1-2,NA,TRBV20-1,many
TGTGCCAGCAAGCTGTACCTGAACACTGAAGCTTTCTTT,CASKLYLNTEAFF,TRBJ1-1,NA,TRBV28,many
TGTGCCAGCAGACCGACCTCCTACAATGAGCAGTTCTTC,CASRPTSYNEQFF,TRBJ2-1,NA,TRBV6-5,many
TGTGCCAGCAGTTACTCTACTAGAGGTGGGACCCAGTACTTC,CASSYSTRGGTQYF,TRBJ2-5,NA,TRBV6-5,few
TGCGTCAGCAGCCAGGGTCAACCTAGCACAGATACGCAGTATTTT,CVSSQGQPSTDTQYF,TRBJ2-3,NA,TRBV5-1,NA
TGTGCCAGCAGCTTACAAGGACTAGACTCCAAAAACATTCAGTACTTC,CASSLQGLDSKNIQYF,TRBJ2-4,TRBD2,TRBV7-3,NA
TGCGCCAGCAGCTTGGGACTAGCGGGGGGGAACAATGAGCAGTTCTTC,CASSLGLAGGNNEQFF,TRBJ2-1,TRBD2,TRBV5-1,NA
TGTGCCAGCAGCTTTATGGGGTTTCAGTTCTTC,CASSFMGFQFF,TRBJ2-1,NA,TRBV5-5,many
TGTGCCAGCTCATCCCCGGGTCCTGGGCCAATCTACGACGGGCAGTACTTC,CASSSPGPGPIYDGQYF,TRBJ2-7,NA,TRBV28,many
TGTGCCAGCAGTTCCAGCCCTACTGGGGGACAGCCCCAGCATTTT,CASSSSPTGGQPQHF,TRBJ1-5,NA,TRBV12-3/TRBV12-4,many
TGTGCCAGCAGCTTGGAACCGGGTTTGGAGACCCAGTACTTC,CASSLEPGLETQYF,TRBJ2-5,NA,TRBV5-6,many
TGTGCCAGCAGGCCGACAGTGGTAGCCCTAGAGACCCAGTACTTC,CASRPTVVALETQYF,TRBJ2-5,NA,TRBV11-2,many
TGTGCCTGGAGCACCGGGACAGGCGCGACAGATACGCAGTATTTT,CAWSTGTGATDTQYF,TRBJ2-3,TRBD1,TRBV30,NA
TGCAGTGCCACGGGACAGCGAGAGACCCAGTACTTC,CSATGQRETQYF,TRBJ2-5,TRBD1,TRBV20-1,many
TGTGCCAGCAGCCAAGATCTAGCGAGCACCGGGGAGCTGTTTTTT,CASSQDLASTGELFF,TRBJ2-2,NA,TRBV3-1,NA
TGTGCCTGGGGAAGGTTGGAGGGAGGGGGGACCCAGTACTTC,CAWGRLEGGGTQYF,TRBJ2-5,NA,TRBV30,NA
TGTGCCAGCGGGGGTAGGAATAAGGCCTACGAGCAGTACTTC,CASGGRNKAYEQYF,TRBJ2-7,NA,TRBV5-5,NA
TGCGCCAGCAGCTTGGTTCGGCTCACCGGGGAGCTGTTTTTT,CASSLVRLTGELFF,TRBJ2-2,NA,TRBV5-1,many
TGCAGTGCTAGAGATCAGGGATATGGCTACACCTTC,CSARDQGYGYTF,TRBJ1-2,NA,TRBV20-1,many